Listed below are T cell receptor beta chains from one sample, sequenced in a study of cytomegalovirus exposure and HLA in healthy donors. Sequencing used immunoSEQ multiplex PCR; TCRdb keeps in-frame clones, though not all of them. The profile shows some 120,000 clones, approximately 80% of them singletons. Input material: PBMCs. The receptors originated from a young man in good health and CMV-seronegative. CDR3s include the opening cysteine and the closing phenylalanine or tryptophan. The D gene is left open where the match is weak. Where a row states a size, it is once, few, many or the class of an expanded clone; other rows omit it.

j_gene: TRBJ2-1; d_gene: NA; v_gene: TRBV2; abundance: NA; CDR3nt: TGTGCCAGCGGCCCAGGGCGGGGAGACGAGCAGTTCTTC; CDR3aa: CASGPGRGDEQFF
j_gene: TRBJ2-1; d_gene: TRBD1; v_gene: TRBV13; abundance: NA; CDR3nt: TGTGCCAGCAGCTCCTGGGACAGGGGTACCTACAATGAGCAGTTCTTC; CDR3aa: CASSSWDRGTYNEQFF
j_gene: TRBJ2-1; d_gene: TRBD2; v_gene: TRBV29-1; abundance: NA; CDR3nt: TGCAGCGTTGAAAGGGCTAGCGGGGGTCTGTACAATGAGCAGTTCTTC; CDR3aa: CSVERASGGLYNEQFF
j_gene: TRBJ2-3; d_gene: NA; v_gene: TRBV6-5; abundance: NA; CDR3nt: TGTGCCAGCCGAACCACAGGCACAGATACGCAGTATTTT; CDR3aa: CASRTTGTDTQYF
j_gene: TRBJ2-5; d_gene: TRBD1; v_gene: TRBV7-3; abundance: NA; CDR3nt: TGTGCCAGCAGTTCCGACAGGGGAGAGACCCAGTACTTC; CDR3aa: CASSSDRGETQYF
j_gene: TRBJ2-1; d_gene: NA; v_gene: TRBV27; abundance: NA; CDR3nt: TGTGCCAGCATGACTGGACTAAAGCAGTTCTTC; CDR3aa: CASMTGLKQFF
j_gene: TRBJ1-5; d_gene: NA; v_gene: TRBV25-1; abundance: NA; CDR3nt: TGTGCCAGCAGTGCACAGGGAAGTAATCAGCCCCAGCATTTT; CDR3aa: CASSAQGSNQPQHF
j_gene: TRBJ2-3; d_gene: NA; v_gene: TRBV25-1; abundance: NA; CDR3nt: TGTGCCAGCAGTGACTCCACGGGGACAATCACAGATACGCAGTATTTT; CDR3aa: CASSDSTGTITDTQYF
j_gene: TRBJ1-2; d_gene: NA; v_gene: TRBV9; abundance: NA; CDR3nt: TGTGCCAGCAGCGTAGTGAGTGCGGGTAACTATGGCTACACCTTC; CDR3aa: CASSVVSAGNYGYTF
j_gene: TRBJ1-6; d_gene: NA; v_gene: TRBV5-6; abundance: NA; CDR3nt: TGTGCCAGCAGCTATGGACACACTAATTCACCCCTCCACTTT; CDR3aa: CASSYGHTNSPLHF
j_gene: TRBJ2-7; d_gene: TRBD2; v_gene: TRBV7-2; abundance: NA; CDR3nt: TGTGCCAGCAGCTTAGAAGCGGGAAAGGGGCACGAGCAGTACTTC; CDR3aa: CASSLEAGKGHEQYF
j_gene: TRBJ2-3; d_gene: NA; v_gene: TRBV7-9; abundance: NA; CDR3nt: TGTGCCAGCAGCTTCGACCCTAGCAACCCTCTCACAGATACGCAGTATTTT; CDR3aa: CASSFDPSNPLTDTQYF
j_gene: TRBJ2-1; d_gene: NA; v_gene: TRBV4-1; abundance: few; CDR3nt: TGCGCCAGCAGCCAAGATCCCACTAGTTTCGATGAGCAGTTCTTC; CDR3aa: CASSQDPTSFDEQFF
j_gene: TRBJ1-6; d_gene: TRBD1; v_gene: TRBV7-6; abundance: NA; CDR3nt: TGTGCCAGCAGCTTAGGGACAGGGGTTGTTTCACCCCTCCACTTT; CDR3aa: CASSLGTGVVSPLHF
j_gene: TRBJ2-1; d_gene: TRBD2; v_gene: TRBV6-1; abundance: NA; CDR3nt: TGTGCCAGCAGCGACGGGGGGGGGCCGAAGGATGAGCAGTTCTTC; CDR3aa: CASSDGGGPKDEQFF
j_gene: TRBJ2-1; d_gene: NA; v_gene: TRBV15; abundance: NA; CDR3nt: TGTGCCACCAGCCAGGGTCGGTACAATGAGCAGTTCTTC; CDR3aa: CATSQGRYNEQFF
j_gene: TRBJ1-3; d_gene: NA; v_gene: TRBV4-1; abundance: NA; CDR3nt: TGCGCCAGCAGCCAAGGGAGGGTATCTGGAAACACCATATATTTT; CDR3aa: CASSQGRVSGNTIYF
j_gene: TRBJ1-4; d_gene: TRBD1; v_gene: TRBV7-2; abundance: NA; CDR3nt: TGTGCCAGCAGCCCAGGGGAAGGGGGCGGGGAAAAACTGTTTTTT; CDR3aa: CASSPGEGGGEKLFF
j_gene: TRBJ2-1; d_gene: NA; v_gene: TRBV11-2; abundance: NA; CDR3nt: TGTGCCAGCAGCTTAGATCGGACAGCAGTCTCCTACAATGAGCAGTTCTTC; CDR3aa: CASSLDRTAVSYNEQFF
j_gene: TRBJ2-3; d_gene: TRBD2; v_gene: TRBV4-2; abundance: NA; CDR3nt: TGTGCCAGCAGCCAAGATTTCGCGGGGGGCGAAGATACGCAGTATTTT; CDR3aa: CASSQDFAGGEDTQYF
j_gene: TRBJ2-1; d_gene: NA; v_gene: TRBV4-1; abundance: NA; CDR3nt: TGCGCCAGCAGCTCCGAGAGGGTCGATCAGTTCTTC; CDR3aa: CASSSERVDQFF
j_gene: TRBJ1-5; d_gene: NA; v_gene: TRBV4-3; abundance: NA; CDR3nt: TGCGCCAGCAGCCAAGATGCGGCAGTAAGACAGCCCCAGCATTTT; CDR3aa: CASSQDAAVRQPQHF
j_gene: TRBJ2-1; d_gene: NA; v_gene: TRBV11-2; abundance: NA; CDR3nt: TGTGCCAGCAGCTTCGCGAGCTACAATGAGCAGTTCTTC; CDR3aa: CASSFASYNEQFF
j_gene: TRBJ1-6; d_gene: TRBD1; v_gene: TRBV2; abundance: NA; CDR3nt: TGTGCCAGCAGACGACAGGGCGTTAATTCACCCCTCCACTTT; CDR3aa: CASRRQGVNSPLHF
j_gene: TRBJ2-7; d_gene: TRBD1; v_gene: TRBV29-1; abundance: NA; CDR3nt: TGCAGCGTTGGGATCGGGACAGGGTTCTACGAGCAGTACTTC; CDR3aa: CSVGIGTGFYEQYF
j_gene: TRBJ2-2; d_gene: NA; v_gene: TRBV11-2; abundance: NA; CDR3nt: TGTGCCAGCAGCCCACGGGACACGGAAAGGTTCGGGGAGCTGTTTTTT; CDR3aa: CASSPRDTERFGELFF
j_gene: TRBJ1-6; d_gene: TRBD1; v_gene: TRBV5-1; abundance: NA; CDR3nt: TGCGCCAGCAGCTTAGGGGACAGGGAAGTTGTAAGTTCACCCCTCCACTTT; CDR3aa: CASSLGDREVVSSPLHF
j_gene: TRBJ2-5; d_gene: TRBD1; v_gene: TRBV9; abundance: NA; CDR3nt: TGTGCCAGCAGCGTAGAGGCAGGGGGCCCCGTAGAGACCCAGTACTTC; CDR3aa: CASSVEAGGPVETQYF
j_gene: TRBJ1-2; d_gene: NA; v_gene: TRBV6-1; abundance: NA; CDR3nt: TGTGCCAGCAGTGAATTCCGTAACTATGGCTACACCTTC; CDR3aa: CASSEFRNYGYTF
j_gene: TRBJ1-5; d_gene: TRBD1; v_gene: TRBV5-6; abundance: NA; CDR3nt: TGTGCCAGCAGCTGGTCCGGGACAGGGGACCTACTGCCCCAGCATTTT; CDR3aa: CASSWSGTGDLLPQHF
j_gene: TRBJ1-6; d_gene: NA; v_gene: TRBV5-6; abundance: NA; CDR3nt: TGTGCCAGCAGCTTAGGGGGGGGATCACCCCTCCACTTT; CDR3aa: CASSLGGGSPLHF
j_gene: TRBJ2-7; d_gene: TRBD1; v_gene: TRBV7-9; abundance: NA; CDR3nt: TGTTCCAGCAGCTTAGCGCGAGGACAGGGGACCTACGAGCAGTACTTC; CDR3aa: CSSSLARGQGTYEQYF
j_gene: TRBJ2-7; d_gene: NA; v_gene: TRBV19; abundance: NA; CDR3nt: TGTGCCAGTAGTATCGGAGGCTTTGGGTACGAGCAGTACTTC; CDR3aa: CASSIGGFGYEQYF
j_gene: TRBJ2-5; d_gene: NA; v_gene: TRBV7-6; abundance: NA; CDR3nt: TGTGCCAGCAGGTATACCGGGGGACCCTCGGCAGAGACCCAGTACTTC; CDR3aa: CASRYTGGPSAETQYF
j_gene: TRBJ2-3; d_gene: TRBD1; v_gene: TRBV5-1; abundance: NA; CDR3nt: TGCGCCAGCAGCCCAAGGGACAGGCCCACGCAGTATTTT; CDR3aa: CASSPRDRPTQYF
j_gene: TRBJ1-4; d_gene: NA; v_gene: TRBV15; abundance: few; CDR3nt: TGTGCCACCAGCAGAGATCGGGGGGCAACTAATGAAAAACTGTTTTTT; CDR3aa: CATSRDRGATNEKLFF
j_gene: TRBJ1-5; d_gene: TRBD1; v_gene: TRBV7-9; abundance: NA; CDR3nt: TGTGCCAGCAGCTTAGGAAGGGGGACAGGGGAACCCCAGCATTTT; CDR3aa: CASSLGRGTGEPQHF
j_gene: TRBJ2-7; d_gene: NA; v_gene: TRBV9; abundance: NA; CDR3nt: TGTGCCAGCAGCGTAGCCCAGGGCCCTTTTGGTGAGCAGTACTTC; CDR3aa: CASSVAQGPFGEQYF
j_gene: TRBJ2-7; d_gene: TRBD2; v_gene: TRBV25-1; abundance: NA; CDR3nt: TGTGCCAGCAGTACCGGGACTAGCGACGACGAGCAGTACTTC; CDR3aa: CASSTGTSDDEQYF
j_gene: TRBJ2-2; d_gene: NA; v_gene: TRBV19; abundance: NA; CDR3nt: TGTGCCAGTAGTATGCCAGGTAACACCGGGGAGCTGTTTTTT; CDR3aa: CASSMPGNTGELFF
j_gene: TRBJ2-7; d_gene: NA; v_gene: TRBV7-6; abundance: NA; CDR3nt: TGTGCCAGCAGCCTCGAGACAGGTGGATCCTACGAGCAGTACTTC; CDR3aa: CASSLETGGSYEQYF
j_gene: TRBJ1-1; d_gene: NA; v_gene: TRBV18; abundance: NA; CDR3nt: TGTGCCAGCTCACCAAGGCAGAAAGACTCCGAAGCTTTCTTT; CDR3aa: CASSPRQKDSEAFF
j_gene: TRBJ2-7; d_gene: TRBD1; v_gene: TRBV2; abundance: NA; CDR3nt: TGTGCCAGCAGTGACAGGGGGCCCTACGAGCAGTACTTC; CDR3aa: CASSDRGPYEQYF
j_gene: TRBJ1-5; d_gene: NA; v_gene: TRBV5-1; abundance: NA; CDR3nt: TGCGCCAGCAGCTTGGAAAGGGGTCAGCCCCAGCATTTT; CDR3aa: CASSLERGQPQHF
j_gene: TRBJ1-6; d_gene: NA; v_gene: TRBV11-2; abundance: few; CDR3nt: TGTGCCAGCAGCTTTAGGAGGGTGGATAATTCACCCCTCCACTTT; CDR3aa: CASSFRRVDNSPLHF
j_gene: TRBJ1-3; d_gene: NA; v_gene: TRBV7-2; abundance: once; CDR3nt: TGTGCCAGCAGCTTAGCCAGTATTGGAAACACCATATATTTT; CDR3aa: CASSLASIGNTIYF
j_gene: TRBJ2-5; d_gene: TRBD2; v_gene: TRBV7-2; abundance: NA; CDR3nt: TGTGCCAGCAGCCCCGGGACTATCATCCAAGAGACCCAGTACTTC; CDR3aa: CASSPGTIIQETQYF
j_gene: TRBJ2-7; d_gene: NA; v_gene: TRBV6-5; abundance: once; CDR3nt: TGTGCCAGCAGTCCCCCCGGGTCCTACGAGCAGTACTTC; CDR3aa: CASSPPGSYEQYF
j_gene: TRBJ2-5; d_gene: TRBD2; v_gene: TRBV9; abundance: NA; CDR3nt: TGTGCCAGCAGCGTACGGCTAGCGGGGCGGGAGACCCAGTACTTC; CDR3aa: CASSVRLAGRETQYF
j_gene: TRBJ2-1; d_gene: TRBD2; v_gene: TRBV16; abundance: once; CDR3nt: TGTGCCAGCAGCCGCCACCCCGGGACTAGGTATAATGAGCAGTTCTTC; CDR3aa: CASSRHPGTRYNEQFF
j_gene: TRBJ1-2; d_gene: TRBD1; v_gene: TRBV15; abundance: NA; CDR3nt: TGTGCCACCAGCAGATCGGACAGGGGGCTGGATGGCTACACCTTC; CDR3aa: CATSRSDRGLDGYTF
j_gene: TRBJ1-2; d_gene: NA; v_gene: TRBV9; abundance: few; CDR3nt: TGTGCCAGCAGCGTAGCGGCACAGGGAAGCGGCTACACCTTC; CDR3aa: CASSVAAQGSGYTF
j_gene: TRBJ1-5; d_gene: TRBD1; v_gene: TRBV5-6; abundance: NA; CDR3nt: TGTGCCAGCAGCTTGGCCGGACAGGGGGGGCCCCAGCATTTT; CDR3aa: CASSLAGQGGPQHF
j_gene: TRBJ2-7; d_gene: TRBD1; v_gene: TRBV7-9; abundance: few; CDR3nt: TGTGCCAGCAGCTCGATGACAGGGGGCTACGAGCAGTACTTC; CDR3aa: CASSSMTGGYEQYF